This T cell receptor beta chain came from a study of T cell responses to AZD1222 COVID-19 vaccine. Overall study findings and caveats: Donors, mostly white British, included more females; clonal diversity was possibly underestimated. Only a handful of AZD1222 recipients, six or seven in all, had baseline seropositivity.

Germline values: CDR1 SQVTM, CDR2 ANQGSEA. The CDR3 is made up of 10 amino acids. V lost 7 bases to trimming and J lost 8 bases, with 6 bases between them. Comment on this clone: What it binds is not known.

Using immunoSEQ multiplex PCR, the repertoire was profiled, and TCRdb retains in-frame clones only, with some absent. The sample shows tens of thousands of clones, over 75% of them seen only once. This specimen was peripheral blood, taken on day 0 of AZD1222 vaccination. The rearrangement joins TRBV29-1 to TRBJ1-6, with no clear D. This sequence was found in an adult in good health. The CDR3 loop is CSGNDSPLHF. The CDR3 DNA reads as TGCAGCGGGAACGATTCACCCCTCCACTTT. The variable domain in full, with the rest retrieved from reference TRBV29-1 and TRBJ1-6, is SAVISQKPSRDICQRGTSLTIQCQVDSQVTMMFWYRQQPGQSLTLIATANQGSEATYESGFVIDKFPISRPNLTFSTLTVSNMSPEDSSIYLCSGNDSPLHFGNGTRLTVT.